The 3 T cell receptor beta chains given below trace back to one sample, sequenced in a study of blood T cells in healthy people across ages. With a J-beta primer mix and a sample-barcoded 5' primer, a second PCR ran roughly 6 to 11 cycles. Via MiXCR, TCRdb re-called the 5' RACE reads, giving one row per CDR3 protein. This table holds about 1.4 million distinct CDR3 sequences, roughly 60% found once. Sequencing used blood. All receptors come from a man aged 18 to 35 in good health.

Only one count was recorded for this clonotype. The V call is TRBV5-5, the J call TRBJ1-2, with 9 nucleotides matching TRBD1. Germline assignment: CDR1 SGHKS and CDR2 YYEKEE (reference sequence). The CDR3 covers 17 residues. The J segment lost 4 bases and the V segment lost 1 base, leaving 11 bases of the junction unmatched. CDR3 bases: TGTGCCAGCAGCTTGAGACAGGGGGTAGAAAGGAGCTATGGCTACACCTTC. Protein sequence: CASSLRQGVERSYGYTF. The whole variable domain, remainder taken from reference TRBV5-5 and TRBJ1-2, is DAGVTQSPTHLIKTRGQQVTLRCSPISGHKSVSWYQQVLGQGPQFIFQYYEKEERGRGNFPDRFSARQFPNYSSELNVNALLLGDSALYLCASSLRQGVERSYGYTFGSGTRLTVV.

V is TRBV4-3 and J is TRBJ2-7; D gene uncertain. Germline CDR1 reads LGHNA; CDR2 reads YSLEER. Trimming took 2 bases from V and 2 from J, leaving 13 bases between them. The CDR3 spans 15 residues. The CDR3 DNA reads TGCGCCAGCAGCCAAACCAGAGGTGCTACCTACGAGCAGTACTTC. This encodes CASSQTRGATYEQYF.

The V call is TRBV20-1, the J call TRBJ2-5; 10 nucleotides line up with TRBD2. Germline-derived CDR1 and CDR2 are DFQATT and SNEGSKA (reference sequence). J lost 7 bases, V lost 6 bases, and 14 bases had no gene match. The CDR3 contains 15 residues. CDR3 amino acids: CSASSPGLASGTQYF. DNA of the CDR3: TGCAGTGCCAGCTCACCGGGACTAGCGTCAGGGACCCAGTACTTC.